This TCR beta chain was sequenced for a study of T cells in Graves' hyperthyroidism and ophthalmopathy. Amplified TCR beta CDR3 regions came from RNA transcripts. The primer set for the first-round RT-PCR of the TCR CDR3 was HTBI. TCRdb re-derived calls from the multiplex PCR reads in MiXCR, one entry per CDR3 protein. The table has fewer than 400,000 distinct CDR3 sequences, 25% seen once; the top ten hold around 79%. CDR3 length: 15 residues. CDR1 is SGHRS, CDR2 YFSETQ, per germline. V was cut by 4 bases and J by 0 bases, with 11 bases left in between. Sequencing input: blood. The clonotype comes from a middle-aged man with Graves' hyperthyroidism. The chain links TRBV5-1 to TRBJ2-1; perhaps D is TRBD1 or TRBD2 (5 bases each). As DNA, the CDR3 is TGCGCCAGCAGCCCGCCTGGGGGCTCCTACAATGAGCAGTTCTTC. This sequence encodes CASSPPGGSYNEQFF.